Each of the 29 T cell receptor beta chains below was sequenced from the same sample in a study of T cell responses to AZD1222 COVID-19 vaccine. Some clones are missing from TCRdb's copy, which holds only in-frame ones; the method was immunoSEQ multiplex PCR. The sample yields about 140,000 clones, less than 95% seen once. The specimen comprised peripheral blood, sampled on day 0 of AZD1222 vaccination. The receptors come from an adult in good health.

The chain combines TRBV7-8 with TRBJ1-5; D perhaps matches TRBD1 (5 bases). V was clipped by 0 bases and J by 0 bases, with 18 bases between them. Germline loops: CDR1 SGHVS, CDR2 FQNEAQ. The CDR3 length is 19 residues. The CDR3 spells CASSLARWRTPHSNQPQHF. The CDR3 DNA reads TGTGCCAGCAGCTTAGCGCGTTGGCGGACACCCCATAGCAATCAGCCCCAGCATTTT.

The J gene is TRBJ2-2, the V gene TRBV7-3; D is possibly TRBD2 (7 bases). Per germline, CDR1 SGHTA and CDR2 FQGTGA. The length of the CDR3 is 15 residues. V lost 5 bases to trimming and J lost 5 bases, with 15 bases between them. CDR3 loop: CASSPGDYTTGELFF. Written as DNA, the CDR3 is TGTGCCAGCAGCCCAGGGGACTATACGACCGGGGAGCTGTTTTTT.

The DNA for the CDR3 is TGTGCCAGCAGCCAAGACAACGACGAGCAGTACTTC. This codes for CASSQDNDEQYF. This chain connects TRBV4-2 to TRBJ2-7; no reliable D call. Trimming cost V 0 bases and J 5 bases, with 5 bases left between them. Germline V lookup: CDR1 LGHNA, CDR2 YNFKEQ. The CDR3 totals 12 residues.

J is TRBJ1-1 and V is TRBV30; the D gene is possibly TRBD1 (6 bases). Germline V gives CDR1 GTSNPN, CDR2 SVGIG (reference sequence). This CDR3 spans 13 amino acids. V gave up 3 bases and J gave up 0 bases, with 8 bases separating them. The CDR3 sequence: CAWSAGVNTEAFF. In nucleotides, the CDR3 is TGTGCCTGGAGCGCAGGGGTGAACACTGAAGCTTTCTTT.

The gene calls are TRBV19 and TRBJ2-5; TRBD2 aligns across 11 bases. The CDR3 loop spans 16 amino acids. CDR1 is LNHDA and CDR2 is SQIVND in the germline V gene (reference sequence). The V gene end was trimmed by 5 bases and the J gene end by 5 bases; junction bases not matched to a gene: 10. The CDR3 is CASSRTGTSGEETQYF. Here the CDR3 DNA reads TGTGCCAGTAGTCGAACCGGGACTAGCGGCGAGGAGACCCAGTACTTC.

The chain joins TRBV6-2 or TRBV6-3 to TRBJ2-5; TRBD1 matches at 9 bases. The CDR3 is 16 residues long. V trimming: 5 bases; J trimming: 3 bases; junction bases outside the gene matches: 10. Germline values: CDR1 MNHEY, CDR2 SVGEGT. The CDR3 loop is CASSPNRGLKEETQYF. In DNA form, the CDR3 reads TGTGCCAGCAGTCCCAACAGGGGGCTAAAGGAAGAGACCCAGTACTTC.

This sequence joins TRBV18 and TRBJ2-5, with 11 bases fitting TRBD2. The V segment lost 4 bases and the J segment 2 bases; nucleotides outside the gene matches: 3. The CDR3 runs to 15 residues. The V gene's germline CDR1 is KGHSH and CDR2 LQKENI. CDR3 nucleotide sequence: TGTGCCAGCTCACTTCTAGCGGGAGGTCAAGAGACCCAGTACTTC. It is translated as CASSLLAGGQETQYF.

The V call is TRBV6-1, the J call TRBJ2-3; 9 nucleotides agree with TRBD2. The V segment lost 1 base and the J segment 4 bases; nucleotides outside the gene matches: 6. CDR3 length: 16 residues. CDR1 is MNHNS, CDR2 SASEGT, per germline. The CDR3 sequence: CASSEGGGGGADTQYF. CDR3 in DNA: TGTGCCAGCAGTGAAGGCGGGGGGGGCGGGGCAGATACGCAGTATTTT.

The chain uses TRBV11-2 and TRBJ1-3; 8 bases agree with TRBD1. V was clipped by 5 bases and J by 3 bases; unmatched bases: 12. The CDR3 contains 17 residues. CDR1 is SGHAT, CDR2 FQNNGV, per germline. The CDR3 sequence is CASSAGPGQVDGNTIYF. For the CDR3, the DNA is TGTGCCAGCAGCGCAGGGCCGGGACAGGTCGATGGAAACACCATATATTTT.

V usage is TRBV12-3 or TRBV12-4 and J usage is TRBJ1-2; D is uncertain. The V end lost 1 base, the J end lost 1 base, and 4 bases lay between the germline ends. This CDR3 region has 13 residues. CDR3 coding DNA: TGTGCCAGCAGTTTAGGCAATAACTATGGCTACACCTTC. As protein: CASSLGNNYGYTF.

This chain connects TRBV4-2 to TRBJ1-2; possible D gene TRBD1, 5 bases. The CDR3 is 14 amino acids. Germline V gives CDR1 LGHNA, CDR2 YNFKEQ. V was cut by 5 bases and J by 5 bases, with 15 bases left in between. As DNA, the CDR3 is TGTGCCAGCAGCGACAGCAATGATGATTATGGCTACACCTTC. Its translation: CASSDSNDDYGYTF.

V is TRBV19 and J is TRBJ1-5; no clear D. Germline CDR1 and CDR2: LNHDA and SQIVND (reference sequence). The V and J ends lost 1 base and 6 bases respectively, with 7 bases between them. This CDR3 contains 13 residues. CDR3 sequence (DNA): TGTGCCAGTAGTATAGGGTTAACTCAGCCCCAGCATTTT. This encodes CASSIGLTQPQHF. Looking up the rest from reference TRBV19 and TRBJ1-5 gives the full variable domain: DGGITQSPKYLFRKEGQNVTLSCEQNLNHDAMYWYRQDPGQGLRLIYYSQIVNDFQKGDIAEGYSVSREKKESFPLTVTSAQKNPTAFYLCASSIGLTQPQHFGDGTRLSIL.

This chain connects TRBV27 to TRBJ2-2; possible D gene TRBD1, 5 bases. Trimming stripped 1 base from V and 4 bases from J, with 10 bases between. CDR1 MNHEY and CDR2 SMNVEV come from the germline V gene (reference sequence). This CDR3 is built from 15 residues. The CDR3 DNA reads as TGTGCCAGCAGTTTATGGGCAGGGTTCACCGGGGAGCTGTTTTTT. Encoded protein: CASSLWAGFTGELFF.

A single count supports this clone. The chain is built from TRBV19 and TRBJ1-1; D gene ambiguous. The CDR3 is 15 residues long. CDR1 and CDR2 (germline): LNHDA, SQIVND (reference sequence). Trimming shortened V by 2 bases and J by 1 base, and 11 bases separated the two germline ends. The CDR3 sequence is CASSIIRTGNTEAFF. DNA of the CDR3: TGTGCCAGTAGTATAATCCGGACGGGGAACACTGAAGCTTTCTTT.

The CDR3, as DNA: TGTGCCTCGCCCCCCGCGGGGGCCCCCCCCGGCAATGAGCAGTTCTTC. It translates to CASPPAGAPPGNEQFF. The chain joins TRBV5-8 to TRBJ2-1; the D gene is possibly TRBD2 (7 bases). The length of the CDR3 is 16 residues. Per the germline V gene, CDR1 is SGHTS and CDR2 is YDEGEE. V was clipped by 10 bases and J by 6 bases, with 26 bases between them. The full variable domain, completed using reference TRBV5-8 and TRBJ2-1, is EAGVTQSPTHLIKTRGQQATLRCSPISGHTSVYWYQQALGLGLQFLLWYDEGEERNRGNFPPRFSGRQFPNYSSELNVNALELEDSALYLCASPPAGAPPGNEQFFGPGTRLTVL.

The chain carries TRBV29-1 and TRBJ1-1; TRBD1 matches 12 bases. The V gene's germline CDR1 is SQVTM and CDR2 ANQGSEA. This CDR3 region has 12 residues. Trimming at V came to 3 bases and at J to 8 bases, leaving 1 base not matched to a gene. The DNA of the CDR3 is TGCAGCGTTGAGGGACAGGGGGCCGAAGCTTTCTTT. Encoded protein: CSVEGQGAEAFF. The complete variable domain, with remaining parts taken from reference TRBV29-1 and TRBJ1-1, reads SAVISQKPSRDICQRGTSLTIQCQVDSQVTMMFWYRQQPGQSLTLIATANQGSEATYESGFVIDKFPISRPNLTFSTLTVSNMSPEDSSIYLCSVEGQGAEAFFGQGTRLTVV.

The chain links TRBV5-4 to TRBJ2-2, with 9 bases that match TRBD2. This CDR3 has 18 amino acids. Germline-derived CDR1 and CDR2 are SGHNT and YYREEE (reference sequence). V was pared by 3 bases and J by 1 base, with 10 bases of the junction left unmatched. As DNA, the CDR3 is TGTGCCAGCAGCTCCTTCCTAGCGGGGCCCGAGAACACCGGGGAGCTGTTTTTT. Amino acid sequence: CASSSFLAGPENTGELFF.

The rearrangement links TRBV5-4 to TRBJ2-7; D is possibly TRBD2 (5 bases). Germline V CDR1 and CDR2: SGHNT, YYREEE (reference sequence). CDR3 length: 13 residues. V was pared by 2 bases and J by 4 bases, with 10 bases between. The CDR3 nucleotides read TGTGCCAGCAGCTTCGCCGGACTGTACGAGCAGTACTTC. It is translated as CASSFAGLYEQYF.

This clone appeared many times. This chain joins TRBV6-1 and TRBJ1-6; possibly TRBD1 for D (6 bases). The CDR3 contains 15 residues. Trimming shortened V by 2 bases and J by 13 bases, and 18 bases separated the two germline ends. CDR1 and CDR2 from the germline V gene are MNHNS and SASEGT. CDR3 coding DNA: TGTGCCAGCAGTGAACGGGAGACAGGCGGTAATCCCCTCCACTTT. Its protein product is CASSERETGGNPLHF.

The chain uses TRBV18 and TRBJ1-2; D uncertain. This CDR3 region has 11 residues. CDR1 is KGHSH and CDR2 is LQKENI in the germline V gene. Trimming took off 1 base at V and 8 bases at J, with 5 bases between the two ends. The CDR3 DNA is TGTGCCAGCTCACCACTTGTGGGCTACACCTTC. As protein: CASSPLVGYTF.

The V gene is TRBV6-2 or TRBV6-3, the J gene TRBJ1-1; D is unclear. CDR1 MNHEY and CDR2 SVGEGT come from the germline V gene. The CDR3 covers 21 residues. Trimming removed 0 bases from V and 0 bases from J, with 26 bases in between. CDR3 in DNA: TGTGCCAGCAGTTACTCGATTAGGCTTTCGAGTCACCGAATAATGAACACTGAAGCTTTCTTT. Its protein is CASSYSIRLSSHRIMNTEAFF.

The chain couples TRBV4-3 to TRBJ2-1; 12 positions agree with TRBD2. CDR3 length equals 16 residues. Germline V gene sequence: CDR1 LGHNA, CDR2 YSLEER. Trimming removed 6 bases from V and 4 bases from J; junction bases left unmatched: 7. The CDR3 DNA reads TGCGCCAGCAGACCTAGCGGGAGGGCCGATTACAATGAGCAGTTCTTC. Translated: CASRPSGRADYNEQFF.

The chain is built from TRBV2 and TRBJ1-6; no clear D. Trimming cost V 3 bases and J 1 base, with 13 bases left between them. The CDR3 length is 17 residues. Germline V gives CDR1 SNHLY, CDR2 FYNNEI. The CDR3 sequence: CASSETEILSYNSPLHF. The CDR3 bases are TGTGCCAGCAGTGAGACGGAGATACTTTCCTATAATTCACCCCTCCACTTT.

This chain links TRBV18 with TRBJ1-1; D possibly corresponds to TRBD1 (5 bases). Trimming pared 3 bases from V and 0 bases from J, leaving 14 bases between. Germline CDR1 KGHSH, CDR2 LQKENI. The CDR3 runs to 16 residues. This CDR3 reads CASSPTLQAMNTEAFF. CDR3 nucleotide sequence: TGTGCCAGCTCACCCACCCTACAGGCGATGAACACTGAAGCTTTCTTT.

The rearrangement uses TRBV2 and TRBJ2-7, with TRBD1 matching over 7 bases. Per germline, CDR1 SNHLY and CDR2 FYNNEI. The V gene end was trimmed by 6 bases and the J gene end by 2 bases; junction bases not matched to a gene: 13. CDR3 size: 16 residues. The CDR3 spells CASSNRGGTVTYEQYF. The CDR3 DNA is TGTGCCAGCAGCAACAGGGGTGGGACAGTTACCTACGAGCAGTACTTC.

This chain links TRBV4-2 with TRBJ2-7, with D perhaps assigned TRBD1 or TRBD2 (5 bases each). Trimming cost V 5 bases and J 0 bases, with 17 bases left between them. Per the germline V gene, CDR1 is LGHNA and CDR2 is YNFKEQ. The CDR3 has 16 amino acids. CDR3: CASSSLMGVPSYEQYF. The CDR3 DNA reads TGTGCCAGCAGCTCCCTGATGGGGGTACCCTCCTACGAGCAGTACTTC.

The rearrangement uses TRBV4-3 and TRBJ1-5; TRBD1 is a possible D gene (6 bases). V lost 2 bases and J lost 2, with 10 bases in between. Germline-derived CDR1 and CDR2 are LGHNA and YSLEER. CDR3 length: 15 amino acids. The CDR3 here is CASSQSGGRNQPQHF. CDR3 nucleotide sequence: TGCGCCAGCAGCCAATCCGGGGGCCGCAATCAGCCCCAGCATTTT.

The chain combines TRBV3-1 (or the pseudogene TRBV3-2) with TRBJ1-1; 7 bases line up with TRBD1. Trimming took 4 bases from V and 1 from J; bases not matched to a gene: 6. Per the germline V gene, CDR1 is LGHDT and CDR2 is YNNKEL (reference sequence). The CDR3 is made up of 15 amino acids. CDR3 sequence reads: CASSPQGVRNTEAFF. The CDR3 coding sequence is TGTGCCAGCAGCCCGCAGGGGGTTAGGAACACTGAAGCTTTCTTT.

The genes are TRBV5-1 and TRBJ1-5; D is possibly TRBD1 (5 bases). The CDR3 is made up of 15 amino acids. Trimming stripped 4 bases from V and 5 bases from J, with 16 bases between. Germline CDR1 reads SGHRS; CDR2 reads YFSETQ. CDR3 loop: CASSPWQGVDQPQHF. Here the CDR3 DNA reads TGCGCCAGCAGCCCTTGGCAGGGTGTCGATCAGCCCCAGCATTTT.